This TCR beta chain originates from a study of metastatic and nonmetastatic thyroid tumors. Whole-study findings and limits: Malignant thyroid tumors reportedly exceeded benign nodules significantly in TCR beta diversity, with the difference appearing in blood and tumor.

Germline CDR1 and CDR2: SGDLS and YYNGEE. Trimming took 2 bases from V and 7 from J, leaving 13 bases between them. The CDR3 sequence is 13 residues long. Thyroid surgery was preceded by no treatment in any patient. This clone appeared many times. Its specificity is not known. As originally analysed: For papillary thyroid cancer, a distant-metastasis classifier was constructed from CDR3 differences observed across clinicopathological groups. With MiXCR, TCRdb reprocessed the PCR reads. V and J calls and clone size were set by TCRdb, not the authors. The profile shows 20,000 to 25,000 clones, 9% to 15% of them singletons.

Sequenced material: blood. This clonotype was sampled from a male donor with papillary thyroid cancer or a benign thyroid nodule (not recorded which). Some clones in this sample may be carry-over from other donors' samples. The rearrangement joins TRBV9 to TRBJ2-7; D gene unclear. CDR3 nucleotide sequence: TGTGCCAGCAGCGTGGGGTCGGGTTCAGAGCAGTACTTC. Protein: CASSVGSGSEQYF.